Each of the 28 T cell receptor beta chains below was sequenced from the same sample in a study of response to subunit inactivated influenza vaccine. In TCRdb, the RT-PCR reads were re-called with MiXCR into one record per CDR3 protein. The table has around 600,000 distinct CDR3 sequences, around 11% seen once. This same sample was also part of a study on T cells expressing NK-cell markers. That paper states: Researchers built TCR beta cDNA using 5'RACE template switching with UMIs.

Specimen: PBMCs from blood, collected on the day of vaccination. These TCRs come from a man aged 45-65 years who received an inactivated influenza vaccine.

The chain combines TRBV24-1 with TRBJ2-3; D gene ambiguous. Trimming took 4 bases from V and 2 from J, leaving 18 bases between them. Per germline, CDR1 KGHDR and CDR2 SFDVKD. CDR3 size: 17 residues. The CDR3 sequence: CATSDSSLPSATDTQYF. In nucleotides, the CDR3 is TGTGCCACCAGTGACTCATCATTACCCTCGGCCACAGATACGCAGTATTTT.

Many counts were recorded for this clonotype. CDR3 loop: CASSQWTGNGEQYF. The CDR3 DNA is TGCGCCAGCAGCCAATGGACAGGGAACGGCGAGCAGTACTTC. The chain carries TRBV4-3 and TRBJ2-7; 8 bases agree with TRBD1. V lost 2 bases to trimming and J lost 6 bases; unmatched junction nucleotides: 6. The germline V gene encodes CDR1 LGHNA and CDR2 YSLEER. The length of the CDR3 is 14 residues.

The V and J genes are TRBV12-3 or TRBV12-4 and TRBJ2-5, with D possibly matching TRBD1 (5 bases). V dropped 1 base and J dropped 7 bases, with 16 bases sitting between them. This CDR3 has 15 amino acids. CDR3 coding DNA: TGTGCCAGCAGTTTAGGGGGCTCGCTACGGGTGACCCAGTACTTC. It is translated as CASSLGGSLRVTQYF.

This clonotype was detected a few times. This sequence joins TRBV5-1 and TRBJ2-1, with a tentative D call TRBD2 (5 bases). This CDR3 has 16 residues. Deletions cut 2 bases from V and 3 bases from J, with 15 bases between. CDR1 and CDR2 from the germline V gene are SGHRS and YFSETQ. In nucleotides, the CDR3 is TGCGCCAGCAGCTTTTTGTCCGGGGAGAACTACAATGAGCAGTTCTTC. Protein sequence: CASSFLSGENYNEQFF.

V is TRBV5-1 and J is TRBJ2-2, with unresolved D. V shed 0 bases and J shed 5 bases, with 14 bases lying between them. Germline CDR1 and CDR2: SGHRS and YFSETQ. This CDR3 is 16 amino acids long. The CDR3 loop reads CASSLVRNTWTGELFF. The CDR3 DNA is TGCGCCAGCAGCTTGGTTCGCAACACGTGGACCGGGGAGCTGTTTTTT.

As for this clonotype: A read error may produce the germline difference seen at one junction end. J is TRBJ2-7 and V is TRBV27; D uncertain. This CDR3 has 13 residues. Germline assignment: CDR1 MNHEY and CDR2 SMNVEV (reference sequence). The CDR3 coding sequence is TGTGCCAGCAGTTCCAGGACCTCCGACGAGCAGTACTTC. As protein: CASSSRTSDEQYF.

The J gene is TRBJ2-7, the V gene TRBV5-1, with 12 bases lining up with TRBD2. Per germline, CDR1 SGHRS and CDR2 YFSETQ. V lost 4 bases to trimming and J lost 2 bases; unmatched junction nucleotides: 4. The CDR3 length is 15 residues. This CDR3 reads CASSGRLAGAYEQYF. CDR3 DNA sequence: TGCGCCAGCAGCGGCCGACTAGCGGGGGCCTACGAGCAGTACTTC.

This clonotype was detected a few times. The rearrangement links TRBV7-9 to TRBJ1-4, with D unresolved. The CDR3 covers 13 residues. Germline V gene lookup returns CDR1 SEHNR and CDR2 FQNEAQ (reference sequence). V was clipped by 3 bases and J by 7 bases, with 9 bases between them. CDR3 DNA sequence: TGTGCCAGCAGCTTCCATACATCTGAAAAACTGTTTTTT. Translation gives CASSFHTSEKLFF. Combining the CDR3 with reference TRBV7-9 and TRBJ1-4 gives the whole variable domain DTGVSQNPRHKITKRGQNVTFRCDPISEHNRLYWYRQTLGQGPEFLTYFQNEAQLEKSRLLSDRFSAERPKGSFSTLEIQRTEQGDSAMYLCASSFHTSEKLFFGSGTQLSVL.

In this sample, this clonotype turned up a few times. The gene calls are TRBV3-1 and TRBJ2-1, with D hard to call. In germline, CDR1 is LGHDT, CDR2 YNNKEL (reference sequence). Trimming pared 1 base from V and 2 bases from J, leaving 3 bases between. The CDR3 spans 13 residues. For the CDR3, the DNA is TGTGCCAGCAGCCAAGTGCCCTACAATGAGCAGTTCTTC. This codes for CASSQVPYNEQFF.

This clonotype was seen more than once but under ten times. CDR3 in amino acids: CASSLSGIGLAGGFRTDTQYF. The CDR3 bases are TGTGCCAGCAGCCTTAGCGGAATCGGACTAGCGGGGGGCTTCCGCACAGATACGCAGTATTTT. This rearrangement joins TRBV11-1 to TRBJ2-3, with TRBD2 matching 14 bases. V lost 5 bases to trimming and J lost 1 base; unmatched junction nucleotides: 17. Germline CDR1 and CDR2: SGHAT and FQDESV (reference sequence). The CDR3 contains 21 residues.

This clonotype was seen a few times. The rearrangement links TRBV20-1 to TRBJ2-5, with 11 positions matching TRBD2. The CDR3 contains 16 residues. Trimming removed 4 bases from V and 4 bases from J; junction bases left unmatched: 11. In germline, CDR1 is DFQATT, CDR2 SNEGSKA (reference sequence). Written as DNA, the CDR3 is TGCAGTGCTATCAATAATCTAGCGGGAGGACGAGAGACCCAGTACTTC. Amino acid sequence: CSAINNLAGGRETQYF.

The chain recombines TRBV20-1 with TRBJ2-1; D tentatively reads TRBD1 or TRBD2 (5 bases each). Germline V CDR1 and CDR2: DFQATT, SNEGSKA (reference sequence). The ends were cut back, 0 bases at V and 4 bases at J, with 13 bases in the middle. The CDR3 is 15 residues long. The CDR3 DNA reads TGCAGTGCTAGAGACCCCCTGGGGGATTACAATGAGCAGTTCTTC. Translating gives CSARDPLGDYNEQFF.

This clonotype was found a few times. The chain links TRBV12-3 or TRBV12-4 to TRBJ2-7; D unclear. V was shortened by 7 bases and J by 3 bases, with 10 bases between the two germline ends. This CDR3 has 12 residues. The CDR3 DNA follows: TGTGCCAGCAACGGCCCGGGCTACGAGCAGTACTTC. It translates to CASNGPGYEQYF.

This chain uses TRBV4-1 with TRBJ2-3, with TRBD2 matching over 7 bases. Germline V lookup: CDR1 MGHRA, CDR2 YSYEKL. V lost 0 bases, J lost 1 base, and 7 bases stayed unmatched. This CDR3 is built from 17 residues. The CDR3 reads CASSQDRTSWGTDTQYF. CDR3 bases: TGCGCCAGCAGCCAAGATCGGACTAGTTGGGGCACAGATACGCAGTATTTT.

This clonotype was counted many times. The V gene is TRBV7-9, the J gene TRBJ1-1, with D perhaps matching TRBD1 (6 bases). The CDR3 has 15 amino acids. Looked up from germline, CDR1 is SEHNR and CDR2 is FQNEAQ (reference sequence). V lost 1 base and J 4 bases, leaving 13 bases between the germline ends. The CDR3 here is CASSLGTGLFTEAFF. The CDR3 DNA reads TGTGCCAGCAGCTTAGGAACAGGGTTGTTCACTGAAGCTTTCTTT.

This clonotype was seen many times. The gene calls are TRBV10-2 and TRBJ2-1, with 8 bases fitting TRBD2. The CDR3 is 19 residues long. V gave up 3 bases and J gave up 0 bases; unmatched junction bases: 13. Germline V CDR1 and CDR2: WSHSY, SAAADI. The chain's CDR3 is CASSDSPGVSGTSYNEQFF. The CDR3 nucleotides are TGCGCCAGCAGTGATTCTCCCGGCGTTAGCGGGACCTCCTACAATGAGCAGTTCTTC.

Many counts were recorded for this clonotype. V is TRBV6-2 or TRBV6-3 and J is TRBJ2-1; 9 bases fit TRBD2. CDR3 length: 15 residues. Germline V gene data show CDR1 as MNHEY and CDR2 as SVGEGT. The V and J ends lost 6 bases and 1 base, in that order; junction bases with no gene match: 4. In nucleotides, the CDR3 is TGTGCCAGCAGCTTTCTAGCGGGGTCCTACAATGAGCAGTTCTTC. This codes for CASSFLAGSYNEQFF.

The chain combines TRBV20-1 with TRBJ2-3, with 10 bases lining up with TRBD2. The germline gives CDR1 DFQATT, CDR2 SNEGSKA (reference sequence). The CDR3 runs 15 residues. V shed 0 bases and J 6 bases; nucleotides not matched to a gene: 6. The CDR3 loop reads CSAREPSGSIDTQYF. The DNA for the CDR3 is TGCAGTGCTAGAGAGCCTAGCGGGAGTATCGATACGCAGTATTTT.

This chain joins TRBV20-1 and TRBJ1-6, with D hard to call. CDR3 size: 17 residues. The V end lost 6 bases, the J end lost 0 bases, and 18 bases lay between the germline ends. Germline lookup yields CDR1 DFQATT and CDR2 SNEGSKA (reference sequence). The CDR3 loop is CSAPVEVYSSYNSPLHF. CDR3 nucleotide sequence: TGCAGTGCCCCAGTGGAAGTGTACAGCTCCTATAATTCACCCCTCCACTTT.

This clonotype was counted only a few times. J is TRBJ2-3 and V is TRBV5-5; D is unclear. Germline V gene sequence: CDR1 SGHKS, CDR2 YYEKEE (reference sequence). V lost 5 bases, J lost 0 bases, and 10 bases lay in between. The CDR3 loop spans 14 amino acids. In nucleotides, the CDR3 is TGTGCCAGCAGTAATTCCAGGAGCACAGATACGCAGTATTTT. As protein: CASSNSRSTDTQYF. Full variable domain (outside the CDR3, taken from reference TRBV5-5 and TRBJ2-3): DAGVTQSPTHLIKTRGQQVTLRCSPISGHKSVSWYQQVLGQGPQFIFQYYEKEERGRGNFPDRFSARQFPNYSSELNVNALLLGDSALYLCASSNSRSTDTQYFGPGTRLTVL.

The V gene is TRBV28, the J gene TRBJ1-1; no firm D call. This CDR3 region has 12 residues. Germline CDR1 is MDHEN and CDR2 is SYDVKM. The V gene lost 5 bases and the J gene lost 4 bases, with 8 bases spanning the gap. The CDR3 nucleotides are TGTGCCAGCAGTATATTGGGCACTGAAGCTTTCTTT. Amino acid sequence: CASSILGTEAFF.

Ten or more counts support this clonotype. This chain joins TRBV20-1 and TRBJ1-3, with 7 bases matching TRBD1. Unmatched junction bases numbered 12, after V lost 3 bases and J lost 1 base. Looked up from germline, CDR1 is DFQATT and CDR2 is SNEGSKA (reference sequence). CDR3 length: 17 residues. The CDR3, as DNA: TGCAGTGCTAGCCCGTTCGACAGGGCCGCGTCTGGAAACACCATATATTTT. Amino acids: CSASPFDRAASGNTIYF.

The CDR3 DNA is TGTGCCAGCAGTTACTCGATTAACAGATTTGATTCACCCCTCCACTTT. It is translated as CASSYSINRFDSPLHF. V is TRBV6-5 and J is TRBJ1-6; D is uncertain. The CDR3 totals 16 residues. The germline V gene has CDR1 MNHEY and CDR2 SVGAGI. V was trimmed by 0 bases and J by 8 bases, leaving 14 bases between them.

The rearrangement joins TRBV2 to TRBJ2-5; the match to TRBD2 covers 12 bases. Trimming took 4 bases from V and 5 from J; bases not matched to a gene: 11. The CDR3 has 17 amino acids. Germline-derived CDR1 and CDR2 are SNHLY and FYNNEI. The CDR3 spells CASSGSTSGGVKETQYF. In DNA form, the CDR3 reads TGTGCCAGCAGTGGGTCGACTAGCGGGGGTGTTAAGGAGACCCAGTACTTC.

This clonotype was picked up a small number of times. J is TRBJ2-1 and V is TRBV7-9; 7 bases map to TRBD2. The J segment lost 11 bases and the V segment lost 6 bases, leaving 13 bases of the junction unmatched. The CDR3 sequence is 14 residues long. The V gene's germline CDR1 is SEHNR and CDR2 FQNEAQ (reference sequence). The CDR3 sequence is CASSSDYWGGQQFF. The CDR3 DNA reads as TGTGCCAGCAGTTCGGACTACTGGGGGGGACAGCAGTTCTTC. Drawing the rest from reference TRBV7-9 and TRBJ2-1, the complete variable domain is DTGVSQNPRHKITKRGQNVTFRCDPISEHNRLYWYRQTLGQGPEFLTYFQNEAQLEKSRLLSDRFSAERPKGSFSTLEIQRTEQGDSAMYLCASSSDYWGGQQFFGPGTRLTVL.

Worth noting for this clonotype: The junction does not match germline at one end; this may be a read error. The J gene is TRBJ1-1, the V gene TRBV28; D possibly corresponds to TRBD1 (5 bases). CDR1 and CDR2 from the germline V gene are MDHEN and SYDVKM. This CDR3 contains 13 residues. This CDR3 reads CASSFGFTRLQEF. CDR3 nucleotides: TGTGCCAGCAGTTTTGGCTTCACCAGATTACAGGAATTT.

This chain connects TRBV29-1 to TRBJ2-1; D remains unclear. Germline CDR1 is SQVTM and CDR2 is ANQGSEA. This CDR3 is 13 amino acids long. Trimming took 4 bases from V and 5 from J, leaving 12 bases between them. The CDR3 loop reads CSVVITTHNEQFF. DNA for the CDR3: TGCAGCGTTGTGATTACTACGCACAATGAGCAGTTCTTC.

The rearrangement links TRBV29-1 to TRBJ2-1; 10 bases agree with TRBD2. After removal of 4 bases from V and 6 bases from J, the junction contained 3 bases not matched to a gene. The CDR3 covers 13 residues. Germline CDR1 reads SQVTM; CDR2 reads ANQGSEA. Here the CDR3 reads CSVVPSGSNEQFF. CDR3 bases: TGCAGCGTTGTACCTAGCGGGAGCAATGAGCAGTTCTTC.